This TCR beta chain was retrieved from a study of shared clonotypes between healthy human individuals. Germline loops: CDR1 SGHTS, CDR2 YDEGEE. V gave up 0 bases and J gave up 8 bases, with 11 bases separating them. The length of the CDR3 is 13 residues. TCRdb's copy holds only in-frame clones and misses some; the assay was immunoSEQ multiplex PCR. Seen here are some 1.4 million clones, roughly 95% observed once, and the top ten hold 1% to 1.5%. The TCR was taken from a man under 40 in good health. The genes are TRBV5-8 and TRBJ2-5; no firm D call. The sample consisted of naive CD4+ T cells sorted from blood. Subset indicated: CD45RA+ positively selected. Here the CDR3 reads CASSLGTRRTQYF. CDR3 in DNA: TGTGCCAGCAGCTTGGGGACCCGGAGAACCCAGTACTTC.